This TCR beta chain was recorded in a study of T cell clonality in common variable immunodeficiency. This clone appeared a few times. Its antigen remains unknown. The read ends 3 residues before the CDR3 terminus; that terminus is restored from the germline J gene. Sequencing input was equivalent genomic DNA from CVID and controls. The data were produced by immunoSEQ multiplex PCR, yet TCRdb's version contains in-frame clones alone and is incomplete. The sample shows more than 55,000 clones, none of them appearing just once. The V gene's germline CDR1 is GTSNPN and CDR2 SVGIG (reference sequence). There are 14 residues in the CDR3. Study-wide findings and caveats: Compared with healthy controls, CVID subjects showed increased TCRbeta clonality, mostly in about a third.

The receptor was isolated from a person between 18 and 70 years old in good health. The sample comprised peripheral blood mononuclear cells. The chain couples TRBV30 to TRBJ2-4, with D perhaps TRBD2 (6 bases). The CDR3 sequence: CAWSVGTSIYGQYF. CDR3 bases read: TGTGCCTGGAGTGTCGGGACTTCGATCTATGGT.